This TCR beta chain is drawn from a study of CD8 T cells in ankylosing spondylitis. Study results and limitations: Characteristic of ankylosing spondylitis blood, it appeared, was a TCR beta motif comprising eight highly homologous variants. Reportedly, disease-linked clones are significantly enriched in ankylosing spondylitis patients' matched synovial fluid. Prior literature has documented some motif variants in synovial fluid and blood from reactive arthritis.

Quantitative 5'-RACE with molecular barcodes was used to make the TCR beta libraries. One entry per CDR3 protein results from TCRdb running MiXCR on the 5' RACE reads. The table shows a few hundred thousand distinct CDR3 sequences, with 7.5% to 9% occurring only once. This clonotype was detected a few times. The antigen remains undetermined. This CDR3 comprises 11 residues. Looked up from germline, CDR1 is SEHNR and CDR2 is FQNEAQ (reference sequence). V was shortened by 5 bases and J by 6 bases, with 6 bases between the two germline ends. The TCR originated in a male donor with ankylosing spondylitis. The chain combines TRBV7-9 with TRBJ2-3; D unclear. Sequencing was carried out using blood, either unsorted or a sorted T cell fraction (not recorded which). The CDR3 bases are TGTGCCAGCAGCGCCCGGGATACGCAGTATTTT. This gives the protein CASSARDTQYF.